Included here is one T cell receptor beta chain sequence, with context. Its antigen is as yet unknown. Measured with immunoSEQ multiplex PCR; TCRdb has only the in-frame clones, and not every one. The repertoire includes approximately 90,000 clones, approximately 91% of them detected once, and approximately 2.4% sits in the top ten. This entry is derived from a study of PD-1 blockade in classical Hodgkin lymphoma. Broader study findings: Unlike CD8+ TCR diversity, which did not rise significantly by C4D1, CD4+ TCR diversity did.

Every one of the patients relapsed after autologous stem cell transplantation (brentuximab vedotin exposure was variable). The sequenced sample was peripheral blood mononuclear cells (PBMCs), obtained before the second cycle of nivolumab. The TCR originated in a human donor with classical Hodgkin lymphoma.

In nucleotides, the CDR3 is TGTGCCAGCAGGGATACAACAGGGCCCGATACGCAGTATTTT. Its translation: CASRDTTGPDTQYF. This chain uses TRBV2 with TRBJ2-3, with a tentative D call TRBD1 (6 bases). Deletions cut 6 bases from V and 6 bases from J, with 16 bases between. The germline gives CDR1 SNHLY, CDR2 FYNNEI. The CDR3 spans 14 residues.